Listed below are T cell receptor beta chains from one sample, sequenced in a study of cytomegalovirus exposure and HLA in healthy donors. Sequencing was performed with immunoSEQ multiplex PCR; in TCRdb, only in-frame clones are kept and a portion is missing. The profile shows 150,000 or so clones, about 76% of them singletons. Sequenced: PBMCs. All receptors derive from a young man in good health and CMV-seropositive. CDR3s include the opening cysteine and the closing phenylalanine or tryptophan. D genes are given only for firm matches.

TRBD2 TRBJ2-7 TRBV7-2 CASSPTRTSGGPYEQYF
- TRBJ2-1 TRBV9 CASSVGGGQSYNEQFF
- TRBJ2-1 TRBV10-1 CASSESNSSYNEQFF
TRBD1 TRBJ1-4 TRBV11-2 CASSPDRGRGEKLFF
- TRBJ2-7 TRBV11-2 CASSLGTAYEQYF
- TRBJ2-1 TRBV6-4 CASSSQGYYNEQFF
- TRBJ1-6 TRBV5-1 CASSLNPDYRNSPLHF
- TRBJ1-5 TRBV6-5 CASQTGINQPQHF
- TRBJ2-5 TRBV28 CASSWQGRGWTQYF
- TRBJ2-7 TRBV12-5 CASGWGEVEQYF
- TRBJ2-2 TRBV2 CASSELGVAGELFF
TRBD1 TRBJ2-7 TRBV20-1 CSARQGYEQYF
TRBD1 TRBJ2-3 TRBV11-2 CASSPRTGGPDTQYF
TRBD2 TRBJ2-5 TRBV18 CASSPRVAGEETQYF
- TRBJ2-1 TRBV4-1 CASSQYRGANEQFF
- TRBJ1-5 TRBV28 CASSPDQPQHF
TRBD2 TRBJ2-7 TRBV9 CASSVGVAGVSYEQYF
- TRBJ2-5 TRBV2 CASSVLGTQYF
TRBD1 TRBJ2-7 TRBV27 CASSLSPGTGYRREKYF
TRBD1 TRBJ2-5 TRBV6-6 CASSIFRRGQETQYF
- TRBJ2-1 TRBV27 CASSLRRGPGNEQFF
- TRBJ2-7 TRBV7-2 CASSLEGSLSAYEQYF
TRBD1 TRBJ2-2 TRBV5-1 CASSLVGQGRTGELFF
- TRBJ2-2 TRBV5-5 CASSLMAQGIGELFF
TRBD2 TRBJ2-3 TRBV7-8 CASSLEQRGGGADTQYF
- TRBJ2-5 TRBV5-1 CASSLGGGVTKETQYF
- TRBJ1-2 TRBV2 CASYPWVGADNYGYTF
TRBD1 TRBJ2-7 TRBV27 CASGQGNEQYF
- TRBJ1-2 TRBV19 CASKRRAGYGYTF
TRBD1 TRBJ2-7 TRBV7-8 CASSMGQGPSYEQYF
- TRBJ2-5 TRBV19 CASRSDQETQYF
- TRBJ1-1 TRBV19 CASSIPQGTGTEAFF
TRBD1 TRBJ1-5 TRBV7-2 CASSPPGQRNQPQHF
- TRBJ1-2 TRBV7-6 CASSLARGSGYTF
TRBD2 TRBJ2-5 TRBV29-1 CSVASGSETQYF
- TRBJ1-1 TRBV10-3 CAISESATEAFF
TRBD1 TRBJ1-5 TRBV6-1 CASSGSTGRGNQPQHF
TRBD1 TRBJ1-1 TRBV7-8 CASSFRQGANTEAFF
TRBD2 TRBJ2-7 TRBV27 CASSPPGLAGYYEQYF
- TRBJ1-1 TRBV6-5 CASSLKGHQNTEAFF
TRBD1 TRBJ1-2 TRBV7-2 CASSLVPTGWSRILGYTF
TRBD1 - TRBV10-3 CATRIQGMREDEQYF
- TRBJ2-2 TRBV7-2 CASSRNTGELFF
- TRBJ1-3 TRBV6-5 CASQKGTRPGNTIYF
- TRBJ1-2 TRBV5-4 CASSLEGRASYGYTF
- TRBJ1-2 TRBV7-9 CASSLRGYYTF
TRBD2 TRBJ2-3 TRBV7-2 CASSQRLAGADTQYF
TRBD1 TRBJ2-1 TRBV30 CALNRDRGTSFF
- TRBJ1-5 TRBV9 CASSVDNEQPQHF
TRBD1 TRBJ2-7 TRBV6-5 CASRPGQLYEQYF
TRBD1 TRBJ2-2 TRBV9 CASSPWTGGNTGELFF
- TRBJ2-1 TRBV6-1 CASSEEPEQFF
TRBD2 TRBJ2-5 TRBV27 CATVSGASGQETQYF